The clone carrying this T cell receptor (beta chain) was counted ten times or more. Trimming shortened V by 5 bases and J by 7 bases, and 21 bases separated the two germline ends. CDR1 and CDR2 (germline): SGHTA, FQGNSA. This CDR3 spans 15 amino acids. This sample was taken from a study of T cell repertoires in cytomegalovirus infection. TCRdb re-analysed the reads in MiXCR, keeping a single row per CDR3 protein. The data show approximately 250,000 distinct CDR3 sequences, around 6.6% seen once. The chain links TRBV7-2 to TRBJ2-7; a weak D match, TRBD2 (6 bases). This receptor was obtained from a human donor in good health (CMV status not recorded). Some clones in this sample may be carry-over from other donors' samples. Sequenced: PBMCs. CDR3 in amino acids: CASSKNRAAEGEQYF. The CDR3 DNA reads as TGTGCCAGCAGCAAAAACCGGGCTGCGGAGGGGGAGCAGTACTTC.